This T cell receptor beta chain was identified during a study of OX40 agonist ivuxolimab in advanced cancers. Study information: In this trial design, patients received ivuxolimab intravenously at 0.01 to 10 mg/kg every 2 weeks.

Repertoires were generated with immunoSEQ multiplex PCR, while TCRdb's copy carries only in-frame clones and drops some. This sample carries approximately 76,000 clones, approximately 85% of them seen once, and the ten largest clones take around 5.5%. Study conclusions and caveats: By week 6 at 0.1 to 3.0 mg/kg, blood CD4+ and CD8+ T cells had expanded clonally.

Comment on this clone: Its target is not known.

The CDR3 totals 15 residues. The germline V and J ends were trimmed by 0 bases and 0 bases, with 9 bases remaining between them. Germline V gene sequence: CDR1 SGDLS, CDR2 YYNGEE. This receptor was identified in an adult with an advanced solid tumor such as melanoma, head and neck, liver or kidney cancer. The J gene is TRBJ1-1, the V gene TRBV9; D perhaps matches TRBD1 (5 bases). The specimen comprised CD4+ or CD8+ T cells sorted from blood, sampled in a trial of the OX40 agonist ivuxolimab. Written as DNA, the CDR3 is TGTGCCAGCAGCGTAGGACAGCTAGTGAACACTGAAGCTTTCTTT. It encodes CASSVGQLVNTEAFF.